These T cell receptor beta chains were read from a single sample in a study of PD-L1 blockade in urothelial cancer. The table came from immunoSEQ multiplex PCR; TCRdb's copy has only in-frame clones and leaves some out. The table shows tens of thousands of clones, with roughly 81% occurring only once. Source: PBMCs, taken around atezolizumab (anti-PD-L1) treatment. The receptors come from a man between 65 and 80 years old with urothelial cancer. CDR3s include the opening cysteine and the closing phenylalanine or tryptophan. Fields, in order: J gene, V gene, clone size, D gene, CDR3 DNA, CDR3 protein. The D gene is left open where the match is weak. Clone size is shown for a subset of rows, as once, few, many or a class of expanded clone.

TRBJ2-5 TRBV10-2 . TRBD2 TGCGCCAGCAGTGGACCGGGGGGGGATTTGGTGATAGGAGAGACCCAGTACTTC CASSGPGGDLVIGETQYF
TRBJ2-6 TRBV7-2 . TRBD2 TGTGCCAGCAGCTTTCTTGGGGGGGCTGGGGCCAACGTCCTGACTTTC CASSFLGGAGANVLTF
TRBJ1-6 TRBV6-6 . TRBD1 TGTGCCAGCAGTACCGACAGGGGATTCGGTGGTTCACCCCTCCACTTT CASSTDRGFGGSPLHF
TRBJ1-2 TRBV5-1 . . TGCGCCAGCAGCTTGGACAGCCGTAACTATGGCTACACCTTC CASSLDSRNYGYTF
TRBJ1-1 TRBV7-9 . . TGTGCCAGCAGCGTGCAGGGGACGGTCATGAACACTGAAGCTTTCTTT CASSVQGTVMNTEAFF
TRBJ1-2 TRBV6-1 . TRBD1 TGTGCCAGCAGTGTGGGACAGGAGGATGGCTACACCTTC CASSVGQEDGYTF
TRBJ2-2 TRBV10-1 . . TGCGCCAGCAGTGAGTCTGGCAGGGCAACCGGGGAGCTGTTTTTT CASSESGRATGELFF
TRBJ1-2 TRBV11-3 . TRBD1 TGTGCCAGCAGCTCACAGGGGGCGCGGTATGGCTACACCTTC CASSSQGARYGYTF
TRBJ2-5 TRBV20-1 many . TGCAGTGCATCTGTAGAGACCCAGTACTTC CSASVETQYF
TRBJ2-7 TRBV4-2 . . TGTGCCAGCAGCCAAGTGGGGGCAGGCTCCTACGAGCAGTACTTC CASSQVGAGSYEQYF
TRBJ2-3 TRBV11-3 . . TGTGCCAGCAGCTCCGGGATCCTACGGGCCCCAGATACGCAGTATTTT CASSSGILRAPDTQYF
TRBJ2-7 TRBV14 . . TGTGCCAGCAGTCAAACAGGGATAAGATACGAGCAGTACTTC CASSQTGIRYEQYF
TRBJ1-2 TRBV4-2 . . TGTGCCAGCAGCCAAGGTGGCAGGGATAACGGCTACACCTTC CASSQGGRDNGYTF
TRBJ2-7 TRBV5-1 . TRBD2 TGCGCCAGCAGCTTGGGGCGGGGGGGGGCCGAGCAGTACTTC CASSLGRGGAEQYF
TRBJ2-3 TRBV6-6 . . TGTGCCAGCAGTTACCAGGGGCACACAGATACGCAGTATTTT CASSYQGHTDTQYF
TRBJ2-2 TRBV19 . TRBD2 TGTGCCAGTAGGAGACTAGCGGCGAACACCGGGGAGCTGTTTTTT CASRRLAANTGELFF
TRBJ2-3 TRBV7-3 few TRBD1 TGTGCCAGCAGCTTCGGGACAGGGGCAGATACGCAGTATTTT CASSFGTGADTQYF
TRBJ1-4 TRBV6-5 once . TGTGCCAGCAGCCTTAGGGAGGGGGAAAAACTGTTTTTT CASSLREGEKLFF
TRBJ2-1 TRBV6-1 once TRBD2 TGTGCCAGCAGTAGCGGGGGGGCCCACACAAATGAGCAGTTCTTC CASSSGGAHTNEQFF
TRBJ1-4 TRBV7-2 . . TGTGCCAGCAGCTTCGGCAGGGGCAATGAAAAACTGTTTTTT CASSFGRGNEKLFF
TRBJ2-3 TRBV11-1 . TRBD1 TGTGCCAGCAGCATCAATAATCGTAGGACAGGGGGCAGGGATACGCAGTATTTT CASSINNRRTGGRDTQYF
TRBJ2-5 TRBV4-1 . TRBD2 TGCGCCAGCAGCCAAGATTCAGCGGGGGTACCAGAGACCCAGTACTTC CASSQDSAGVPETQYF
TRBJ2-2 TRBV5-5 . . TGTGCCAGCAGCGGAGCCTCACGGTTCGGGGAGCTGTTTTTT CASSGASRFGELFF
TRBJ1-5 TRBV2 . TRBD1 TGTGCCAGCAGTGATGGGACAGGGGCCAATCAGCCCCAGCATTTT CASSDGTGANQPQHF
TRBJ2-1 TRBV4-1 . TRBD2 TGCGCCAGCAGCCAAGCCCCCCGGACTAGCGGGGAATACAATGAGCAGTTCTTC CASSQAPRTSGEYNEQFF
TRBJ2-7 TRBV5-1 . TRBD2 TGCGCCAGCAGCCGCAGCGAAGCTAGCGGGGCCTACGAGCAGTACTTC CASSRSEASGAYEQYF
TRBJ2-2 TRBV10-1 . TRBD2 TGCGCCAGCAGTGACCCTCCGGGACTAGCGGGGGTGTGCACCGGGGAGCTGTTTTTT CASSDPPGLAGVCTGELFF
TRBJ2-1 TRBV5-1 once TRBD1 TGCGCCAGCAGCTGGGGACAGGGGTCCTACAATGAGCAGTTCTTC CASSWGQGSYNEQFF
TRBJ2-1 TRBV7-9 . . TGTGCCAGCAGCTTCACAGCAGGGTCCAATGAGCAGTTCTTC CASSFTAGSNEQFF
TRBJ1-1 TRBV27 . . TGTGCCAGCAGTAAAAGCGGGGGTTGGACTGAAGCTTTCTTT CASSKSGGWTEAFF
TRBJ1-1 TRBV27 . . TGTGCCAGCAGTTTTCTGGAAAGCGACACTGAAGCTTTCTTT CASSFLESDTEAFF
TRBJ1-2 TRBV5-8 . . TGTGCCAGCAGCCCGGACATCCCTAACTATGGCTACACCTTC CASSPDIPNYGYTF
TRBJ2-3 TRBV7-6 . TRBD2 TGTGCCAGCAGCCCCACTGCGGGGGCAGATACGCAGTATTTT CASSPTAGADTQYF
TRBJ2-7 TRBV11-2 . . TGTGCCAGCAGCGCCCCGAGGGATTCCTACGAGCAGTACTTC CASSAPRDSYEQYF
TRBJ2-1 TRBV5-1 . TRBD2 TGCGCCAGCAGTTTAGCGGGGTCTAACAATGAGCAGTTCTTC CASSLAGSNNEQFF
TRBJ1-2 TRBV18 . TRBD1 TGTGCCAGCTCAGCTTACAGGGGGGCCGATGACGGGACCTATGGCTACACCTTC CASSAYRGADDGTYGYTF
TRBJ1-1 TRBV5-4 . TRBD1 TGTGCCAGCAGCTTAGTAGGACAGGGTGGAACTGAAGCTTTCTTT CASSLVGQGGTEAFF
TRBJ2-6 TRBV5-8 . . TGTGCCAGCAGCTTTTGGAGTTTGGGGGCCAACGTCCTGACTTTC CASSFWSLGANVLTF
TRBJ2-7 TRBV19 . TRBD1 TGTGCCAGTAGCATTGGGACAGGGGGTTCCTACGAGCAGTACTTC CASSIGTGGSYEQYF
TRBJ1-5 TRBV6-1 few . TGTGCCAGCAGTGAACTTCAAGAGAGCCAGCATTTT CASSELQESQHF
TRBJ1-2 TRBV7-2 . TRBD1 TGTGCCAGCAGCCAGACGACAGGGCCATCTTATGGCTACACCTTC CASSQTTGPSYGYTF
TRBJ2-2 TRBV27 . . TGTGCCAGCAGTTTGTCGGGATCCGTCGGGGAGCTGTTTTTT CASSLSGSVGELFF
TRBJ2-7 TRBV5-6 . TRBD2 TGTGCCAGCAGCCCGTGGACCGGGGGGACCTACGAGCAGTACTTC CASSPWTGGTYEQYF